What follows describes a single TCR beta chain. This clonotype came up a few times. Its antigen remains unidentified. The DNA is omitted, as the CDR3 cannot be located on it reliably, and the CDR3 follows TCRdb's listing. Each patient had bone marrow sampled at the time of active disease. Ficoll-Hypaque density gradient centrifugation was used to isolate bone marrow mononuclear cells. To remove myeloma plasma cells, the cells were labeled with CD138 magnetic microbeads on a MACS separator, and CD138-negative cells were then collected by negative selection. The purity of the isolated cells was checked by flow cytometry with CD138 antibodies on an Attune NxT. TRIzol reagent was used to extract total RNA, which was then quantified with a NanoDrop spectrophotometer. Paired RNA-seq and IR-seq were performed on each patient's CD138-negative bone marrow sample. The data belong to a study of read filtering for tumor transcriptome and immune sequencing (dated by TCRdb to about 2020). In terms of the full investigation: The cohort consisted of under 20 male and around 15 female patients, with a mean age of roughly 66 years and an age range of roughly 47 to 90. By revised international staging, roughly 8 patients were R-ISS I, under 20 were R-ISS II and more than five were R-ISS III. After DNase treatment, whole-transcriptome libraries were prepared with the TruSeq RNA Access Library Prep Kit. Per sample, about 3.5 to 10.27 million TCR-region mapped reads were obtained with IR-seq, compared with only about 80 to 1273 with RNA-seq. The study compared TCR repertoires from targeted immune repertoire sequencing and bulk whole-transcriptome sequencing run on the same bone marrow samples. One of the main goals was to work out a read-filtering strategy for immune repertoire data, in particular whether clonotypes backed by only a single read should be removed.

The CDR1 and CDR2 encoded by the germline V gene (reference sequence) are LNHDA and SQIVND. From the cysteine through the phenylalanine, the CDR3 covers 13 amino acids. Points the paper makes about the study in general: Clonotypes were captured by IR-seq at much higher depth and more reliably than by RNA-seq, and smaller IR-seq throughput was sufficient for identification of most shared clonotypes. The sorted CD138-negative fraction was not purified T cells but a mixed bone marrow immune population. Single-read clonotypes made up about four fifths of clonotypes but approximately 3.5% of total reads in IR-seq, and over 65% of clonotypes and roughly 48% of reads in RNA-seq. When single-read clonotypes were removed, the proportions of shared clonotypes in IR-seq and RNA-seq correlated more strongly.

TCR libraries were built from approximately 400 ng RNA with the Immunoverse kit, using molecular barcoded adaptors covering alpha/delta and beta/gamma chains. TCR library preparation used the same RNA that was used for transcriptome sequencing. Sequencing of TCR libraries was carried out on an Illumina HiSeq 4000 with 2 x 150 cycles. In the original analysis: MiXCR aligned TCR reads to human V, D, J and C references and assembled the aligned reads into CDR3 clonotypes, with quality filtering and error correction included. The tcR package in R was used for analysis of clonotype counts and gene usage diversity. Raw mapping reads were checked after the RNA-seq reads had been mapped by STAR aligner version 2.5.3a onto the human GRCh37 genome. To test the effect of sequencing depth on detected clonotypes, IR-seq fastq files were randomly downsampled using Seqtk 1.3. Using fastp trimming at Q25 and MiXCR clonotype assembly, TCRdb reanalyzed the public sequencing data and kept in-frame beta chains. Entries that share a CDR3 protein sequence are merged under the most common genes and DNA. The V and J calls were not made by the authors but by TCRdb's processing. For this sample the table gives about 130,000 distinct CDR3 sequences, of which 13% were detected only once. The ten largest clonotypes hold 7% to 9% of the sample.

Sequencing was carried out using a population of CD138-negative cells sorted from bone marrow. The sample's cell subset or site label, decoded: bone marrow mononuclear cells depleted of CD138+ plasma/myeloma cells by negative magnetic selection. The sequence links TRBV19 to TRBJ2-5; TRBD2, the table's D call, was not compared with the DNA. The TCR was taken from a donor at least 40 years old with multiple myeloma. CDR3 reads: CASSTSGPTTQYF.